This TCR beta chain originates from a study of blood T cell repertoires in COVID-19. At the level of the study: Researchers got acute and convalescent COVID-19 samples from the United States, Italy and Spain.

Original analysis: Amplifying reference gene primers gave estimates of nucleated cell counts. Using immunoSEQ multiplex PCR, the repertoire was profiled, and TCRdb retains in-frame clones only, with some absent. V and J calls and clone size come straight from that table; D and trimming were deduced from the DNA. The sample consists of more than 65,000 clones, under 85% of them appearing once. The origin of this receptor is a man aged 55 to 70 with acute or convalescent COVID-19. Sequenced input: peripheral blood.

DNA for the CDR3: TGTGCCACCAGTAAACGACGGGACAGTGGGTACGAGCAGTACTTC. It is translated as CATSKRRDSGYEQYF. The chain is built from TRBV15 and TRBJ2-7, with TRBD1 matching over 7 bases. Trimming took 6 bases from V and 4 from J; bases not matched to a gene: 12. Germline V CDR1 and CDR2: LNHNV, YYDKDF (reference sequence). The CDR3 is 15 residues long.